The 31 T cell receptor beta chains below were found in one sample sequenced in a study of tumor-infiltrating lymphocytes in primary liver carcinoma (dated by TCRdb to the late 2010s). Total RNA and DNA were co-extracted from 20-30 mg of bulk tissue with the AllPrep DNA/RNA mini kit, without cell sorting. TCRdb shows the sequencer as Illumina HiSeq 2500. Using a constant-region primer and ProtoScript II reverse transcriptase, TCRbeta-specific cDNA was reverse-transcribed from roughly 500 ng total RNA. TCRbeta libraries were built with three nested multiplex PCR rounds, a slightly modified ARM-PCR procedure. Each of the first two PCR rounds ran for approximately 11 cycles using multiplex TRBV1-TRBV30 forward primers together with a Cbeta reverse primer. TCRdb trimmed public reads at Q25 via fastp, called clones via MiXCR and kept in-frame beta chains. Each entry is one CDR3 protein sequence, shown with its most common DNA and genes. The sample table holds some 25,000 distinct CDR3 sequences, of which around 79% were seen once. 35% to 50% of the sample goes to the ten largest clones.

The sequenced material came from liver tumor tissue from sampling region 3. Sample cell subset or site, as interpreted from the label and publication: tumor region T3, left-lateral pole. Source of these receptors: a man aged 35-49 years with primary liver carcinoma and hepatitis B virus infection.

This clonotype was found a few times. Its ends do not fully match the called genes, so a read error is possible. This chain uses TRBV6-2 or TRBV6-3 with TRBJ2-6; a weak D match, TRBD1 (5 bases). This CDR3 contains 15 residues. Germline V gene sequence: CDR1 MNHEY, CDR2 SVGEGT. CDR3 in amino acids: CVSTDPGSGANVLAF. Here the CDR3 DNA reads TGTGTCAGCACCGATCCAGGGTCTGGGGCCAACGTCCTGGCTTTC.

The gene calls are TRBV6-2 or TRBV6-3 and TRBJ2-7; D is uncertain. Trimming cost V 9 bases and J 9 bases, with 21 bases left between them. The germline gives CDR1 MNHEY, CDR2 SVGEGT. This CDR3 is built from 13 residues. CDR3 residues: CASSARTHLGQYF. The CDR3 bases are TGTGCCAGTAGTGCTCGGACCCACCTGGGGCAGTACTTC.

This chain connects TRBV12-3 or TRBV12-4 to TRBJ2-7, with D tentatively TRBD1 (7 bases). The length of the CDR3 is 15 residues. V lost 5 bases and J lost 13, with 27 bases in between. The CDR3 DNA sequence: TGTGCCAGCAGTATGGGGTCAGGGGGGTCCTACGAGCTATACTTC. Encoded protein: CASSMGSGGSYELYF.

The V gene is TRBV10-3, the J gene TRBJ1-2; TRBD1 matches at 7 bases. The V segment lost 2 bases and the J segment 3 bases; nucleotides outside the gene matches: 6. The length of the CDR3 is 15 residues. The germline V gene has CDR1 ENHRY and CDR2 SYGVKD. The CDR3 loop is CAISEIGGGDYGYTF. The CDR3 DNA reads TGTGCCATCAGTGAGATAGGGGGCGGAGACTATGGCTACACCTTC.

V usage is TRBV6-2 or TRBV6-3 and J usage is TRBJ2-1; the D gene is possibly TRBD1 (6 bases). The length of the CDR3 is 13 residues. Trimming left V 6 bases short and J 13 bases short, with 19 bases between. Germline V gene data show CDR1 as MNHEY and CDR2 as SVGEGT. Written as DNA, the CDR3 is TGTGCCAGCAGGACTACAGGGCACGGTGAACAGTTCTTC. This sequence encodes CASRTTGHGEQFF.

Turning to this clonotype: A junction boundary mismatches the germline segment, possibly from a read error. The chain carries TRBV4-2 and TRBJ1-1, with 8 bases lining up with TRBD1. The V gene's germline CDR1 is LGHNA and CDR2 YNFKEQ. The CDR3 is made up of 17 amino acids. The CDR3 region is CTSSQENGQGFWTEAFF. The CDR3 coding sequence is TGTACCAGCAGCCAGGAGAACGGACAGGGTTTTTGGACTGAAGCTTTCTTT.

Points on this clonotype: At one end, the junction sequence differs from germline, possibly due to a read error. The chain links TRBV4-1 to TRBJ2-7; no clear D gene. From germline, CDR1 is MGHRA and CDR2 YSYEKL. The CDR3 loop spans 13 amino acids. The CDR3 loop reads CANSQVPPYEQYF. CDR3 nucleotides: TGCGCCAACAGCCAAGTCCCCCCCTACGAGCAGTACTTC.

In this sample, this clonotype turned up a few times. The chain uses TRBV20-1 and TRBJ2-6; 7 bases agree with TRBD1. The junction had 1 base not matched to a gene; V was cut back by 0 bases and J by 2 bases. Germline V gene data show CDR1 as DFQATT and CDR2 as SNEGSKA (reference sequence). CDR3 length equals 15 residues. This chain's CDR3 is CSARDTGAGANVLTF. The CDR3 DNA follows: TGCAGTGCTAGAGACACAGGGGCTGGGGCCAACGTCCTGACTTTC.

Comment on this clonotype: Its ends do not fully match the called genes, so a read error is possible. The chain carries TRBV11-2 and TRBJ2-5; 8 positions match TRBD2. Germline V gene lookup returns CDR1 SGHAT and CDR2 FQNNGV. The CDR3 consists of 16 residues. CDR3 loop: CISRQTPGGGKETHYF. DNA of the CDR3: TGTATCAGCCGCCAAACTCCTGGCGGGGGGAAAGAGACCCATTACTTC.

Of note for this clonotype: The junction differs from germline at one of its ends, possibly a read error. The chain employs TRBV4-3 and TRBJ2-2; either TRBD1 or TRBD2 may fit D (5 bases each). Germline CDR1 and CDR2: LGHNA and YSLEER. The CDR3 is 16 amino acids. The CDR3, as DNA: TGCGCCATCAGCCAAAACCCAGAGGGAAACCCCAGGGAGCCGTTTTTT. It specifies CAISQNPEGNPREPFF.

As concerns this clonotype: One junction end disagrees with the germline gene, perhaps due to a read error. The chain has TRBV5-1 and TRBJ2-2; D is possibly TRBD2 (5 bases). Germline V lookup: CDR1 SGHRS, CDR2 YFSETQ. The CDR3 loop spans 14 amino acids. This CDR3 reads CVSSLAERPGEPFF. The CDR3 DNA reads as TGCGTCAGCAGCTTGGCCGAGAGACCCGGGGAGCCGTTTTTT.

About this clonotype itself: An end of the junction does not agree with germline; a read error may underlie this. The rearrangement uses TRBV6-5 and TRBJ2-7; TRBD1 matches 9 bases. Germline lookup yields CDR1 MNHEY and CDR2 SVGAGI. The CDR3 totals 15 residues. The CDR3 DNA reads as TGTGCCAGCAGGGGACCTAAACAGGGGGCATACGAGCACTACTTC. Translating gives CASRGPKQGAYEHYF.

The chain employs TRBV6-6 and TRBJ1-4; a possible D gene is TRBD1 (5 bases). Germline V lookup: CDR1 MNHNY, CDR2 SVGAGI (reference sequence). The CDR3 covers 15 residues. CDR3 DNA sequence: TGTGTCTGCAGTTCCGTCGGACGGGACAATGAAAAACTGTTTTTT. It is translated as CVCSSVGRDNEKLFF.

Notes on this clonotype: The junction and the germline gene differ at one end; a read error may be behind it. The chain carries TRBV11-2 and TRBJ2-1, with TRBD2 identical over 8 bases. CDR3 length equals 14 residues. The germline V gene has CDR1 SGHAT and CDR2 FQNNGV. CDR3 DNA: TGTACCAGCAGCCAGACTAGCGTGTACAATGAGCAGCTCTTC. Translation gives CTSSQTSVYNEQLF.

V and J are TRBV28 and TRBJ2-7, with D maybe TRBD2 (7 bases). The CDR3 sequence is 15 residues long. Trimming shortened V by 3 bases and J by 1 base, and 13 bases separated the two germline ends. The germline gives CDR1 MDHEN, CDR2 SYDVKM. The CDR3 sequence: CASSLGGRASYEQYF. The CDR3 DNA sequence: TGTGCCAGCAGTTTGGGGGGGCGTGCTTCCTACGAGCAGTACTTC.

On this clonotype: Compared with germline, one end of the junction differs, possibly owing to a read error. This rearrangement joins TRBV18 to TRBJ2-3, with 8 bases matching TRBD2. Germline CDR1 and CDR2: KGHSH and LQKENI. CDR3 size: 16 residues. The CDR3 DNA follows: TGTGCCAGCTCACCAGTTTTCGGGGGGGCAGGAGATGCGCAGTATTTT. As protein: CASSPVFGGAGDAQYF.

The sample holds a few counts of this clonotype. A read error is likely, as this CDR3 ends without the conserved phenylalanine or tryptophan. This chain connects TRBV28 to TRBJ2-5, with 9 bases matching TRBD1. Germline V gene sequence: CDR1 MDHEN, CDR2 SYDVKM. V lost 6 bases, J lost 10 bases, and 15 bases stayed unmatched. This CDR3 is 15 amino acids long. The CDR3 spells CASSLPGTGTRDQYL. CDR3 bases: TGTGCCAGCAGCCTACCCGGGACAGGGACCAGGGACCAGTACCTC.

Comment on this clonotype: The conserved phenylalanine or tryptophan is not found at the CDR3 terminus, so this likely reflects a read error. This chain connects TRBV30 to TRBJ2-5; no firm D call. Trimming took 6 bases from V and 5 from J, leaving 19 bases between them. In germline, CDR1 is GTSNPN, CDR2 SVGIG (reference sequence). The CDR3 is made up of 14 amino acids. The CDR3 DNA is TGTGCCTGCTTAGAGCGCGATTCTCAGGAGACCCAGTACATC. It specifies CACLERDSQETQYI.

About this clonotype itself: With a much larger clone just one base away, this may be a read error. The CDR3 DNA sequence: TGTGCCAATTTGTCCGACAACTACGAGCAGTACTTC. Protein sequence: CANLSDNYEQYF. The J gene is TRBJ2-7, the V gene TRBV2; D remains ambiguous. CDR1 and CDR2 (germline): SNHLY, FYNNEI. Deletions cut 10 bases from V and 3 bases from J, with 13 bases between. The CDR3 spans 12 residues.

This clonotype was seen only once. In this CDR3 the conserved last residue, phenylalanine or tryptophan, is missing, so a read error is likely. V is TRBV4-1 and J is TRBJ1-2; D uncertain. The germline V gene has CDR1 MGHRA and CDR2 YSYEKL. Trimming pared 1 base from V and 2 bases from J, leaving 8 bases between. The CDR3 is made up of 14 amino acids. CDR3 nucleotides: TGCGCCAGCAGCCAAGTGGACTGGAACTATGGCTACACCTTA. Translated: CASSQVDWNYGYTL.

V and J are TRBV5-1 and TRBJ1-2; D remains ambiguous. The ends were cut back, 5 bases at V and 8 bases at J, with 16 bases in the middle. The germline gives CDR1 SGHRS, CDR2 YFSETQ. CDR3 size: 13 residues. The CDR3 DNA is TGCGCCAGCAGTTCGACCTGCACTATCGGCTACACCTTC. This translates into CASSSTCTIGYTF.

About this clonotype itself: No conserved phenylalanine or tryptophan ends this CDR3, so it is likely a read error. It is unclear where the CDR3 begins or ends on the DNA, so no DNA is shown, and the CDR3 is as TCRdb lists it. The chain carries TRBV4-1 and TRBJ2-1; TRBD1 reflects the table's D call only, with no check against the DNA. CDR1 MGHRA and CDR2 YSYEKL come from the germline V gene. The CDR3 spans 13 residues, counting both ends. The CDR3: CTSSPGRWYEHFL.

This clonotype has just one count. One end of the junction varies from germline; a read error may be responsible. This chain uses TRBV6-6 with TRBJ1-4, with 7 bases aligning to TRBD1. The CDR3 loop spans 14 amino acids. Per the germline V gene, CDR1 is MNHNY and CDR2 is SVGAGI (reference sequence). The CDR3 coding sequence is TGTGCAAGCAGCCTCCACGACAGGGACGAAAAACTGATTTTT. It encodes CASSLHDRDEKLIF.

Remarks on this clonotype: Mismatch with germline at one junction end may stem from a read error. The CDR3: CTSSLGANYGYTF. CDR3 DNA: TGTACCAGCAGCTTAGGAGCTAACTATGGTTATACCTTC. The V gene is TRBV11-2, the J gene TRBJ1-2; D is unclear. The length of the CDR3 is 13 residues. In germline, CDR1 is SGHAT, CDR2 FQNNGV. The full variable domain, its missing parts supplied by reference TRBV11-2 and TRBJ1-2, is EAGVAQSPRYKIIEKRQSVAFWCNPISGHATLYWYQQILGQGPKLLIQFQNNGVVDDSQLPKDRFSAERLKGVDSTLKIQPAKLEDSAVYLCTSSLGANYGYTFGSGTRLTVV.

There are many counts of this clonotype. The chain employs TRBV5-1 and TRBJ2-2, with TRBD2 matching 12 bases. This CDR3 spans 17 amino acids. Trimming removed 3 bases from V and 7 bases from J; junction bases left unmatched: 10. From germline, CDR1 is SGHRS and CDR2 YFSETQ. CDR3 sequence reads: CASSWPPSGRALGELFF. DNA of the CDR3: TGCGCCAGCAGCTGGCCCCCTAGCGGGAGGGCCCTCGGGGAGCTGTTTTTT.

This clonotype was observed many times. V usage is TRBV6-6 and J usage is TRBJ2-6, with D hard to call. This CDR3 spans 13 amino acids. Trimming removed 0 bases from V and 3 bases from J, with 0 bases in between. The germline V gene has CDR1 MNHNY and CDR2 SVGAGI (reference sequence). The CDR3 nucleotides read TGTGCCAGCAGTTACTCTGGGGCCAACGTCCTGACTTTC. As protein: CASSYSGANVLTF.

The chain is built from TRBV10-2 and TRBJ2-5, with D possibly TRBD2 on 6 matching bases. Germline V CDR1 and CDR2: WSHSY, SAAADI. The CDR3 has 15 residues. V was shortened by 10 bases and J by 14 bases, with 32 bases between the two germline ends. The CDR3 region is CATEPGPQPGETRYF. CDR3 bases: TGCGCCACCGAACCGGGCCCCCAGCCGGGGGAGACCCGATACTTC.

The chain is built from TRBV11-1 and TRBJ2-5; 7 bases align to TRBD1. There are 14 residues in the CDR3. The germline gives CDR1 SGHAT, CDR2 FQDESV (reference sequence). Germline trimming cut 11 bases from V and 9 bases from J; bases unmatched to any gene: 18. CDR3 amino acids: CAVSGQVEMEAQYF. CDR3 coding DNA: TGTGCCGTCAGTGGACAGGTGGAGATGGAGGCCCAGTACTTC.

This clonotype rates as large. V is TRBV11-2 and J is TRBJ2-6, with D perhaps TRBD2 (5 bases). Germline V lookup: CDR1 SGHAT, CDR2 FQNNGV. This CDR3 is built from 16 residues. V was trimmed by 0 bases and J by 2 bases, leaving 8 bases between them. The CDR3 sequence is CASSLDLGAGANVLTF. Written as DNA, the CDR3 is TGTGCCAGCAGCTTAGATCTCGGGGCTGGGGCCAACGTCCTGACTTTC.

Notes on this clonotype: Because it lacks the conserved phenylalanine or tryptophan at the end, this CDR3 is likely a read error. The gene calls are TRBV10-3 and TRBJ1-5; unclear D gene. The CDR3 is 14 residues long. The germline CDR1 and CDR2 sequences are ENHRY and SYGVKD. The CDR3 region has the DNA TGTGCCAACAGTGAGTATAAGGGCGATCAGCCCCAGCATTTA. Translated: CANSEYKGDQPQHL.

Comments on this clonotype: Its ends do not fully match the called genes, so a read error is possible. The chain joins TRBV11-2 to TRBJ2-7, with 9 bases aligning to TRBD1. Germline values: CDR1 SGHAT, CDR2 FQNNGV. The CDR3 sequence is 16 residues long. In DNA form, the CDR3 reads TGTGCCAGGAGCTTCGTACAGGGGGCCATATATAACGAGCAGTACTTC. This gives the protein CARSFVQGAIYNEQYF.